The rows below give T cell receptor beta chains drawn from one sample of a study of spatial heterogeneity in lung cancer. TCRdb reprocessed the 5' RACE reads via MiXCR and lists one record per CDR3 protein. Found here are about 23,000 distinct CDR3 sequences, 4.7% of them singletons; the top ten hold 4.5% to 6.5%. The sample was PBMCs, taken at surgery. The receptor source for this set is a male donor with early-stage non-small cell lung cancer. CDR3s leave out the opening cysteine and the closing phenylalanine or tryptophan. Each record gives: V gene, D gene, J gene, CDR3 protein. The D gene is left open where the match is weak.

TRBV6-6	NA	TRBJ1-5	ASLGGGKNQPQH
TRBV12-3/TRBV12-4	NA	TRBJ1-1	ASSLISAGPEAF
TRBV7-3	NA	TRBJ1-2	ASSLSGPPSAYGYT
TRBV7-9	NA	TRBJ2-5	ASSLLTDWYQETQY
TRBV9	NA	TRBJ1-2	ASSVVGGHHT
TRBV7-2	NA	TRBJ2-5	ASSLWASTGTLQETQY
TRBV5-1	NA	TRBJ2-5	ASSPKDSQETQY
TRBV24-1	TRBD1	TRBJ2-3	ATSDNGQGPTDTQY
TRBV6-2/TRBV6-3	TRBD2	TRBJ2-3	ASSYQGTRDTQY
TRBV6-5	TRBD1	TRBJ1-1	ASSYSAGGGPEAF
TRBV5-1	NA	TRBJ1-1	ASSKRGGTVNTEAF
TRBV5-1	NA	TRBJ2-5	ASSLTGTPEETQY
TRBV11-2	NA	TRBJ2-1	ASSQPAGGTHNEQF
TRBV6-6	NA	TRBJ2-7	ASQRKTVPYEQY
TRBV7-2	NA	TRBJ2-3	ASRAGAYSTDTQY
TRBV20-1	NA	TRBJ2-1	SASDNEQF
TRBV6-2/TRBV6-3	NA	TRBJ1-5	ASRLVRYSNQPQH
TRBV7-7	NA	TRBJ2-2	ASSLDLGQKLF
TRBV28	TRBD1	TRBJ2-3	ASSSQGADTQY
TRBV11-2	NA	TRBJ2-2	ASSRAGELF
TRBV3-1	NA	TRBJ2-1	ASSQGRDPVNEQF
TRBV20-1	TRBD2	TRBJ2-3	SARSGGPSTDTQY
TRBV27	NA	TRBJ1-2	ASSHPGWPGYT
TRBV20-1	NA	TRBJ2-5	SARDVEETQY
TRBV6-5	NA	TRBJ2-3	ASSYQQTGGSTDTQY
TRBV14	NA	TRBJ2-5	ASRVGGTETQY
TRBV7-9	NA	TRBJ2-7	ASSPGPSYEQY
TRBV29-1	NA	TRBJ1-2	SVLGTAGGYT
TRBV12-3/TRBV12-4	NA	TRBJ1-2	ASSPGQYGYT
TRBV28	NA	TRBJ2-1	ASKWGGGSYNEQF
TRBV7-3	TRBD1	TRBJ2-3	ASSFAGGAAQY
TRBV6-1	NA	TRBJ2-3	ASSEDSARSTDTQY
TRBV28	TRBD2	TRBJ2-7	ASETSPSYEQY
TRBV5-4	TRBD1	TRBJ2-6	ASSYGTGDSGANVLT
TRBV5-4	TRBD2	TRBJ2-1	ASSPGLAGGQRNEQF
TRBV5-6	TRBD1	TRBJ2-6	ASSRHRGLGANVLT
TRBV2	TRBD1	TRBJ2-7	ASTPDRGLAYEQY
TRBV7-2	NA	TRBJ2-1	ASSLAAGWYNEQF
TRBV20-1	NA	TRBJ1-5	SARGDSNQPQH
TRBV5-4	TRBD1	TRBJ1-1	ASSPPTGVTEAF